Below, 14 T cell receptor beta chains from the same sample are listed, as sequenced in a study of blood T cell repertoires in COVID-19. The table came from immunoSEQ multiplex PCR; TCRdb's copy has only in-frame clones and leaves some out. The sample gives some 93,000 clones, roughly 83% of which show up once; approximately 24% is in the top ten. The sample was peripheral blood. The source is a human donor in a cohort sampled during active COVID-19.

The chain joins TRBV9 to TRBJ2-7; D possibly corresponds to TRBD1 (6 bases). The CDR3 runs to 15 residues. Trimming shortened V by 5 bases and J by 4 bases, and 19 bases separated the two germline ends. CDR1 and CDR2 from the germline V gene are SGDLS and YYNGEE. Here the CDR3 reads CASSAAATGWYEQYF. The CDR3 DNA reads TGTGCCAGCAGTGCGGCCGCGACAGGTTGGTACGAGCAGTACTTC.

This chain uses TRBV5-1 with TRBJ2-1; a possible D gene is TRBD2 (5 bases). The CDR3 runs 15 residues. V was pared by 0 bases and J by 8 bases, with 15 bases between. Germline V gives CDR1 SGHRS, CDR2 YFSETQ. CDR3 amino acids: CASSLELVGSDEQFF. The CDR3, as DNA: TGCGCCAGCAGCTTGGAACTAGTGGGTTCCGATGAGCAGTTCTTC.

The V and J genes are TRBV30 and TRBJ1-5; 10 nucleotides align to TRBD1. With 4 bases clipped from V and 8 bases from J, the junction kept 2 bases outside the gene matches. CDR3 length equals 12 residues. Germline values: CDR1 GTSNPN, CDR2 SVGIG (reference sequence). CDR3 sequence reads: CAWKGTGEPQHF. DNA for the CDR3: TGTGCCTGGAAGGGGACAGGGGAGCCCCAGCATTTT.

The chain joins TRBV2 to TRBJ1-2; perhaps TRBD1 as D (5 bases). This CDR3 region has 12 residues. V gave up 4 bases and J gave up 4 bases, with 7 bases separating them. Germline V CDR1 and CDR2: SNHLY, FYNNEI. The CDR3 coding sequence is TGTGCCAGCAGTGCAGGGCTCTATGGCTACACCTTC. Its protein is CASSAGLYGYTF.

J is TRBJ1-1 and V is TRBV7-8; D unclear. Trimming stripped 0 bases from V and 1 base from J, with 6 bases between. Germline V CDR1 and CDR2: SGHVS, FQNEAQ. The CDR3 has 14 residues. The CDR3 region has the DNA TGTGCCAGCAGCTTAGCCCCCGGGAACACTGAAGCTTTCTTT. Its protein is CASSLAPGNTEAFF.

The chain recombines TRBV18 with TRBJ2-5; 11 positions agree with TRBD2. Germline-derived CDR1 and CDR2 are KGHSH and LQKENI. J was trimmed by 4 bases and V by 6 bases; bases with no gene match: 10. The CDR3 extends over 16 amino acids. The CDR3: CASSVTSGSPGETQYF. The DNA for the CDR3 is TGTGCCAGCTCCGTCACTAGCGGGAGTCCTGGAGAGACCCAGTACTTC.

The genes are TRBV10-2 and TRBJ2-7; 12 bases align to TRBD2. The junction had 10 bases not matched to a gene; V was cut back by 5 bases and J by 2 bases. The CDR3 length is 17 residues. Germline V gene lookup returns CDR1 WSHSY and CDR2 SAAADI. The CDR3 is CASSLPGTSGHAYEQYF. Written as DNA, the CDR3 is TGCGCCAGCAGTCTTCCCGGGACTAGCGGGCACGCCTACGAGCAGTACTTC.

This chain links TRBV6-1 with TRBJ2-7, with TRBD2 matching over 9 bases. This CDR3 region has 14 residues. V was pared by 2 bases and J by 6 bases, with 5 bases of the junction left unmatched. CDR1 and CDR2 (germline): MNHNS, SASEGT. The CDR3 DNA reads as TGTGCCAGCAGTGAATGGAGTAGCGGGAGCGAGCAGTACTTC. Translated: CASSEWSSGSEQYF.

The chain employs TRBV19 and TRBJ2-2, with a possible D match to TRBD1 (5 bases). Trimming took 5 bases from V and 6 from J, leaving 10 bases between them. Per germline, CDR1 LNHDA and CDR2 SQIVND (reference sequence). The CDR3 totals 13 residues. The CDR3 loop reads CASSYRSAGELFF. The CDR3 DNA reads as TGTGCCAGTAGTTACAGGAGCGCCGGGGAGCTGTTTTTT.

The chain combines TRBV13 with TRBJ1-6, with a tentative D call TRBD1 (5 bases). Germline V gene sequence: CDR1 PRHDT, CDR2 FYEKMQ (reference sequence). V was pared by 0 bases and J by 7 bases, with 13 bases between. The CDR3 contains 16 residues. CDR3 bases: TGTGCCAGCAGCTTAGGCCAGGGCAGATGGAATTCACCCCTCCACTTT. It specifies CASSLGQGRWNSPLHF. The full variable domain, completed using reference TRBV13 and TRBJ1-6, is AAGVIQSPRHLIKEKRETATLKCYPIPRHDTVYWYQQGPGQDPQFLISFYEKMQSDKGSIPDRFSAQQFSDYHSELNMSSLELGDSALYFCASSLGQGRWNSPLHFGNGTRLTVT.

The V gene is TRBV6-4, the J gene TRBJ2-1; 9 bases match TRBD1. Losses at the gene ends were 6 bases for V and 4 bases for J; bases not matched to a gene: 7. This CDR3 contains 15 residues. Per germline, CDR1 MRHNA and CDR2 SNTAGT. The CDR3 bases are TGTGCCAGCAGCGCCGGGACAGGGCGTTACAATGAGCAGTTCTTC. Amino acids: CASSAGTGRYNEQFF.

The rearrangement uses TRBV5-1 and TRBJ2-2; D unclear. Trimming removed 4 bases at V and 4 bases at J, with 11 bases between. The length of the CDR3 is 14 residues. Looked up from germline, CDR1 is SGHRS and CDR2 is YFSETQ. The chain's CDR3 is CASSLTRPTGELFF. CDR3 nucleotide sequence: TGCGCCAGCAGCCTGACTCGTCCCACCGGGGAGCTGTTTTTT.

The chain is built from TRBV5-1 and TRBJ2-7, with a tentative D call TRBD1 (6 bases). Trimming stripped 2 bases from V and 8 bases from J, with 14 bases between. Germline CDR1 SGHRS, CDR2 YFSETQ. There are 13 residues in the CDR3. The CDR3 sequence: CASSLQPGAQQYF. DNA of the CDR3: TGCGCCAGCAGCTTACAACCAGGGGCTCAGCAGTACTTC.

This chain uses TRBV18 with TRBJ1-6; weak D call: TRBD1 (5 bases). This CDR3 region has 14 residues. The germline gives CDR1 KGHSH, CDR2 LQKENI. V shed 2 bases and J shed 7 bases, with 9 bases lying between them. CDR3 in amino acids: CASSPEAGNSPLHF. DNA for the CDR3: TGTGCCAGCTCACCAGAGGCAGGGAATTCACCCCTCCACTTT.